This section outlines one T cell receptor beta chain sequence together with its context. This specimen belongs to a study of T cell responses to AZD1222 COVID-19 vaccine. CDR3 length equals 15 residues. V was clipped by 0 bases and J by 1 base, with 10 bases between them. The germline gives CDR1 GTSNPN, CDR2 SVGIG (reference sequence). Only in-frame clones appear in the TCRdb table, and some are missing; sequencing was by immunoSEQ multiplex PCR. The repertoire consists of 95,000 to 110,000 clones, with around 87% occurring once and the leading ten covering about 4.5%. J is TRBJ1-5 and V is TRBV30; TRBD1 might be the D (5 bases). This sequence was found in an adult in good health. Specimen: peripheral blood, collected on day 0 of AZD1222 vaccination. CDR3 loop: CAWSVGVGSNQPQHF. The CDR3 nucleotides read TGTGCCTGGAGTGTAGGGGTGGGGAGCAATCAGCCCCAGCATTTT. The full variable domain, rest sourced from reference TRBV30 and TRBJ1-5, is SQTIHQWPATLVQPVGSPLSLECTVEGTSNPNLYWYRQAAGRGLQLLFYSVGIGQISSEVPQNLSASRPQDRQFILSSKKLLLSDSGFYLCAWSVGVGSNQPQHFGDGTRLSIL.